This TCR beta chain was sequenced for a study of control samples from healthy donors and cancer patients. Germline values: CDR1 MNHEY, CDR2 SVGAGI. CDR3 size: 14 residues. Unmatched junction bases numbered 6, after V lost 8 bases and J lost 4 bases. The protocol was immunoSEQ multiplex PCR, while the TCRdb copy is restricted to in-frame clones and leaves out a portion. Of some 160,000 clones listed, 90% to 95% were seen once; the top ten hold 0.55% to 0.7%. Input material: blood. The rearrangement uses TRBV6-5 and TRBJ2-2; 8 bases map to TRBD2. This clonotype was sampled from a woman in her 30s in good health. The CDR3 bases are TGTGCCAGCGCCGGGACTAGTGGCACCGGGGAGCTGTTTTTT. It yields the protein CASAGTSGTGELFF.